This T cell receptor (beta chain) was documented in a study of cytomegalovirus exposure and HLA in healthy donors. Study-wide results and caveats: Later findings reportedly placed an Asian-associated ancestry cluster below the 666-donor mean for N-insertions. A prior analysis recorded that most TCR beta V segments were productive about 87% or about 30% of the time.

60 Vbeta and 13 Jbeta primers were used in PCR. Only in-frame clones appear in the TCRdb table, and some are missing; sequencing was by immunoSEQ multiplex PCR. The sample holds about 93,000 clones; just over 75% are singletons and the top ten take approximately 0.56%. Trimming cost V 1 base and J 1 base, with 11 bases left between them. The CDR3 has 16 residues. Germline loops: CDR1 MGHRA, CDR2 YSYEKL. This clone was seen a few times. The antigen is undetermined. The source material was PBMCs. This receptor was taken from a young man in good health and CMV-seronegative. The chain has TRBV4-1 and TRBJ2-1; D is uncertain. The CDR3 loop is CASSQVPAGSYNEQFF. CDR3 sequence (DNA): TGCGCCAGCAGCCAAGTGCCAGCCGGGTCCTACAATGAGCAGTTCTTC.